This T cell receptor beta chain was profiled in a study of post-analysis software for immune sequencing data. The wider study: The study covered relapsing-remitting, secondary progressive and progressive-relapsing courses of multiple sclerosis.

Details on this clonotype: No antigen is known for it.

Trimming took 5 bases from V and 7 from J, leaving 9 bases between them. CDR3 size: 12 residues. Tagging with unique molecular identifiers was a feature of the TCR beta cDNA libraries. With about 0.95 to 11 million T cells as the source, 400,000 to 550,000 cDNA molecules resulted. Each CDR3 protein gets one entry after TCRdb re-called the PCR reads with MiXCR. In the table there are about 770,000 distinct CDR3 sequences, just over 45% of which are singletons. Study observations and caveats: Analysis by F measure revealed that same-batch samples clustered strongly together. Among multiple sclerosis patients, normalized Chao1 diversity was significantly below that of controls. Patients had higher frequencies than controls of about five TRBV segments, including TRBV5-6, TRBV5-1 and TRBV20-1.

Source material: blood. The sequence was obtained from a girl aged 10-17 years with multiple sclerosis. The chain has TRBV12-3 or TRBV12-4 and TRBJ1-5; D not certain. The CDR3 DNA reads TGTGCCAGCAGTGTAGTCGAGCAGCCCCAGCATTTT. This codes for CASSVVEQPQHF.